Following are 32 T cell receptor beta chains from one sample sequenced in a study of human T cells and chemical hapten exposure. TCRdb re-called the RACE reads through MiXCR, storing one row per CDR3 protein. The sample comprises tens of thousands of distinct CDR3 sequences, roughly 10% of which are singletons, and approximately 4% rests with the top ten. As for time point: patch test 1, 2 weeks after DPC sensitization. Treatment specified: therapeutic diphenylcyclopropenone sensitization with weekly scalp DPC. This sample comprised whole blood, obtained in connection with sensitization to the hapten diphenylcyclopropenone (DPC). The receptor set was obtained from a woman in her 50s with alopecia areata. Some clones in this sample may be carry-over from other donors' samples.

This chain connects TRBV9 to TRBJ2-5, with D maybe TRBD1 (5 bases). Trimming removed 4 bases from V and 5 bases from J, with 15 bases in between. CDR1 SGDLS and CDR2 YYNGEE come from the germline V gene. The CDR3 has 14 residues. The chain's CDR3 is CASSPQGWVETQYF. CDR3 sequence (DNA): TGTGCCAGCAGCCCCCAGGGTTGGGTGGAGACCCAGTACTTC.

Ten or more counts support this clonotype. The chain links TRBV20-1 to TRBJ2-1; D uncertain. Germline CDR1 DFQATT, CDR2 SNEGSKA (reference sequence). This CDR3 is 13 amino acids long. V was pared by 4 bases and J by 2 bases, with 9 bases between. CDR3 DNA sequence: TGCAGTGCTAATGCGGTGGCCTACAATGAGCAGTTCTTC. Translating gives CSANAVAYNEQFF.

Here the CDR3 DNA reads TGCGCCAGCAGCCAACTTCCGGGACAGGGAAAAAGAGATACGCAGTATTTT. Its protein is CASSQLPGQGKRDTQYF. The chain carries TRBV4-1 and TRBJ2-3; 9 bases are shared with TRBD1. Germline V gene lookup returns CDR1 MGHRA and CDR2 YSYEKL. CDR3 length: 17 amino acids. The V and J ends lost 2 bases and 5 bases, in that order; junction bases with no gene match: 11.

The V and J genes are TRBV10-3 and TRBJ2-7, with D possibly matching TRBD1 (6 bases). V lost 4 bases, J lost 8 bases, and 15 bases lay in between. There are 13 residues in the CDR3. Germline CDR1 ENHRY, CDR2 SYGVKD. CDR3 sequence: CAISGQGTSKQYF. The CDR3 coding sequence is TGTGCCATCAGTGGGCAGGGGACATCGAAGCAGTACTTC.

This rearrangement joins TRBV20-1 to TRBJ2-1, with 10 bases fitting TRBD2. The CDR3 extends over 16 amino acids. Germline CDR1 is DFQATT and CDR2 is SNEGSKA (reference sequence). V lost 4 bases and J lost 2; bases outside the gene matches: 8. The CDR3 is CSANKREGYPYNEQFF. The CDR3 DNA follows: TGCAGTGCTAATAAGCGGGAGGGCTACCCCTACAATGAGCAGTTCTTC.

This chain joins TRBV6-5 and TRBJ1-2; unclear D gene. The V and J ends lost 6 bases and 0 bases respectively, with 14 bases between them. The CDR3 has 15 amino acids. CDR1 and CDR2 (germline): MNHEY, SVGAGI. In DNA, the CDR3 is TGTGCCAGCAGCCGATCCACGAATACTAACTATGGCTACACCTTC. Its translation: CASSRSTNTNYGYTF.

This clonotype was seen at least ten times. The CDR3 bases are TGTGCCAGCAGCTCAGCGTCAGGGGCCCGCACTGAAGCTTTCTTT. It is translated as CASSSASGARTEAFF. This chain links TRBV7-3 with TRBJ1-1; D perhaps matches TRBD1 (6 bases). V was pared by 4 bases and J by 4 bases, with 16 bases between. This CDR3 comprises 15 residues. Per germline, CDR1 SGHTA and CDR2 FQGTGA. Filled out from reference TRBV7-3 and TRBJ1-1, the complete variable domain reads GAGVSQTPSNKVTEKGKYVELRCDPISGHTALYWYRQSLGQGPEFLIYFQGTGAADDSGLPNDRFFAVRPEGSVSTLKIQRTERGDSAVYLCASSSASGARTEAFFGQGTRLTVV.

The chain carries TRBV15 and TRBJ2-3; D ambiguous. The CDR3 is made up of 17 amino acids. Trimming stripped 0 bases from V and 0 bases from J, with 13 bases between. Germline V gene lookup returns CDR1 LNHNV and CDR2 YYDKDF (reference sequence). CDR3 sequence: CATSRDYRAGSTDTQYF. The DNA for the CDR3 is TGTGCCACCAGCAGAGATTACCGAGCTGGAAGCACAGATACGCAGTATTTT.

This clonotype was counted between two and nine times. The J gene is TRBJ1-1, the V gene TRBV2, with 7 positions matching TRBD1. This CDR3 contains 13 residues. CDR1 SNHLY and CDR2 FYNNEI come from the germline V gene. V trimming: 0 bases; J trimming: 9 bases; junction bases outside the gene matches: 4. CDR3 residues: CASSEAGRGQAFF. CDR3 bases: TGTGCCAGCAGTGAAGCGGGTAGGGGGCAAGCTTTCTTT.

This clonotype has at least ten counts. V is TRBV11-1 and J is TRBJ2-7; 8 bases match TRBD2. Germline CDR1 SGHAT, CDR2 FQDESV (reference sequence). Trimming took 5 bases from V and 5 from J; bases not matched to a gene: 8. This CDR3 comprises 14 residues. CDR3 DNA: TGTGCCAGCAGCCCGGGACTAGAAAAAGACGAGCAGTACTTC. Its translation: CASSPGLEKDEQYF.

This clonotype appeared a few times. The chain carries TRBV15 and TRBJ1-1, with D possibly matching TRBD1 (6 bases). Germline V gives CDR1 LNHNV, CDR2 YYDKDF (reference sequence). Trimming removed 0 bases from V and 10 bases from J, with 18 bases in between. This CDR3 spans 15 amino acids. The CDR3 sequence: CATSREQGRGAGAFF. In nucleotides, the CDR3 is TGTGCCACCAGCAGAGAACAGGGAAGGGGCGCTGGAGCTTTCTTT.

This chain uses TRBV7-9 with TRBJ1-4, with D perhaps matching TRBD1 (6 bases). V lost 1 base, J lost 8 bases, and 14 bases lay in between. The CDR3 runs 15 residues. Germline V CDR1 and CDR2: SEHNR, FQNEAQ (reference sequence). The CDR3 DNA reads as TGTGCCAGCAGCTTAGGTGGCAGGGGCGCGGAAAAACTGTTTTTT. This gives the protein CASSLGGRGAEKLFF.

J is TRBJ1-1 and V is TRBV29-1; TRBD1 agrees at 8 bases. V lost 7 bases, J lost 1 base, and 8 bases stayed unmatched. Germline loops: CDR1 SQVTM, CDR2 ANQGSEA. The CDR3 spans 14 residues. This CDR3 reads CSAVRGTGNTEAFF. DNA for the CDR3: TGCAGCGCCGTTCGTGGGACAGGGAACACTGAAGCTTTCTTT.

This clonotype has only a few counts. The V and J genes are TRBV5-1 and TRBJ1-1; 9 bases align to TRBD1. This CDR3 has 16 amino acids. Trimming cost V 2 bases and J 2 bases; bases outside gene matches: 7. Germline V gene data show CDR1 as SGHRS and CDR2 as YFSETQ. The CDR3 here is CASSFGQGRANTEAFF. Written as DNA, the CDR3 is TGCGCCAGCAGCTTCGGACAGGGGAGGGCAAACACTGAAGCTTTCTTT.

In this sample, this clonotype turned up many times. The chain links TRBV6-6 to TRBJ2-7; unclear D gene. This CDR3 contains 13 residues. Trimming took 8 bases from V and 3 from J, leaving 14 bases between them. CDR1 and CDR2 from the germline V gene are MNHNY and SVGAGI (reference sequence). As DNA, the CDR3 is TGTGCCAGCCTCCGCGCCCCCTACTACGAGCAGTACTTC. Its protein product is CASLRAPYYEQYF.

This sequence joins TRBV30 and TRBJ2-2; perhaps D is TRBD1 or TRBD2 (5 bases each). The V gene lost 3 bases and the J gene lost 6 bases, with 11 bases spanning the gap. The CDR3 consists of 13 residues. Germline lookup yields CDR1 GTSNPN and CDR2 SVGIG (reference sequence). In nucleotides, the CDR3 is TGTGCCTGGAGGTGGGGGTTTGCCGGGGAGCTGTTTTTT. As protein: CAWRWGFAGELFF.

This clonotype was counted at least ten times. The rearrangement uses TRBV18 and TRBJ1-2; tentatively, D is TRBD1 (6 bases). V dropped 3 bases and J dropped 0 bases, with 14 bases sitting between them. Germline assignment: CDR1 KGHSH and CDR2 LQKENI. The CDR3 covers 16 residues. CDR3 amino acids: CASSPTQGPSNYGYTF. The CDR3 bases are TGTGCCAGCTCACCGACACAGGGCCCTTCTAACTATGGCTACACCTTC.

This clonotype was seen many times. The chain couples TRBV6-1 to TRBJ2-3; a possible D gene is TRBD2 (6 bases). The CDR3 has 15 amino acids. Trimming took 4 bases from V and 6 from J, leaving 17 bases between them. Germline V lookup: CDR1 MNHNS, CDR2 SASEGT. CDR3 residues: CASSASSAAVDTQYF. For the CDR3, the DNA is TGTGCCAGCAGTGCCTCTAGCGCCGCAGTGGATACGCAGTATTTT.

This clonotype appeared many times. The chain recombines TRBV18 with TRBJ2-7, with D perhaps TRBD1 (5 bases). The germline V gene encodes CDR1 KGHSH and CDR2 LQKENI. The CDR3 totals 13 residues. The V end lost 3 bases, the J end lost 3 bases, and 9 bases lay between the germline ends. CDR3 residues: CASSPKGNYEQYF. CDR3 DNA: TGTGCCAGCTCACCGAAGGGGAACTACGAGCAGTACTTC.

This clonotype was found many times. The chain joins TRBV4-2 to TRBJ2-7; a weak D match, TRBD1 (5 bases). Looked up from germline, CDR1 is LGHNA and CDR2 is YNFKEQ. This CDR3 has 17 residues. Trimming cost V 0 bases and J 3 bases, with 18 bases left between them. CDR3 sequence reads: CASSQEKSGQGFYEQYF. As DNA, the CDR3 is TGTGCCAGCAGCCAAGAAAAGTCAGGCCAGGGATTCTACGAGCAGTACTTC.

In this sample, this clonotype turned up a few times. The chain couples TRBV27 to TRBJ1-1; no reliable D call. There are 11 residues in the CDR3. Trimming cost V 7 bases and J 7 bases, with 10 bases left between them. The germline V gene encodes CDR1 MNHEY and CDR2 SMNVEV (reference sequence). The CDR3 spells CASTGWIEAFF. DNA of the CDR3: TGTGCCAGCACAGGTTGGATTGAAGCTTTCTTT.

The table lists this clonotype with many counts. The V and J genes are TRBV19 and TRBJ2-1, with 10 bases lining up with TRBD2. This CDR3 is 17 amino acids long. The V gene end was trimmed by 0 bases and the J gene end by 7 bases; junction bases not matched to a gene: 9. Germline-derived CDR1 and CDR2 are LNHDA and SQIVND (reference sequence). This CDR3 is CASSIDNSGGSKNEQFF. DNA for the CDR3: TGTGCCAGTAGTATAGATAATAGCGGGGGGTCCAAGAATGAGCAGTTCTTC.

This clonotype is judged medium-sized (0.01 to 0.1%). The J gene is TRBJ2-2, the V gene TRBV5-5; the D is unclear. The V gene's germline CDR1 is SGHKS and CDR2 YYEKEE (reference sequence). Between the trimmed V and J ends, which lost 7 bases and 7 bases, there was a span of 14 bases. This CDR3 region has 13 residues. The CDR3 is CASCPRPYGELFF. Here the CDR3 DNA reads TGTGCCAGCTGCCCCCGGCCATACGGGGAGCTGTTTTTT.

This clonotype was detected many times. This rearrangement joins TRBV28 to TRBJ1-1; D not resolved. V lost 1 base, J lost 1 base, and 13 bases lay in between. The CDR3 sequence is 16 residues long. Germline assignment: CDR1 MDHEN and CDR2 SYDVKM. The CDR3 is CASSLYPPQQNTEAFF. The CDR3 nucleotides are TGTGCCAGCAGTTTATATCCCCCACAACAGAACACTGAAGCTTTCTTT.

This clonotype was counted only a few times. V usage is TRBV7-2 and J usage is TRBJ2-2; D unclear. CDR1 and CDR2 (germline): SGHTA, FQGNSA. This CDR3 has 17 residues. Trimming shortened V by 4 bases and J by 0 bases, and 15 bases separated the two germline ends. The CDR3 nucleotides are TGTGCCAGCAGCTATAGGTTTTCAGCCTCGAACACCGGGGAGCTGTTTTTT. It codes for CASSYRFSASNTGELFF.

This clonotype turned up a few times. One junction end disagrees with the germline gene, perhaps due to a read error. The chain couples TRBV28 to TRBJ2-7; 13 nucleotides match TRBD2. The germline V gene has CDR1 MDHEN and CDR2 SYDVKM. The CDR3 spans 15 residues. In nucleotides, the CDR3 is TGTGCCAGCAGTTCACCTGGGACTAGCGGGACCACCGAATGCTTC. Translation gives CASSSPGTSGTTECF.

This clonotype showed up many times. This chain connects TRBV12-3 or TRBV12-4 to TRBJ1-4; 8 nucleotides line up with TRBD1. J gave up 5 bases and V 4 bases, and 6 bases lay outside the gene matches. CDR3 length equals 15 residues. For the CDR3, the DNA is TGTGCCAGCAGTTCATACAGGGGGGCGAATGAAAAACTGTTTTTT. It codes for CASSSYRGANEKLFF.

The V gene is TRBV6-2 or TRBV6-3, the J gene TRBJ2-5; D remains ambiguous. The CDR3 loop spans 13 amino acids. In germline, CDR1 is MNHEY, CDR2 SVGEGT. Trimming removed 5 bases from V and 4 bases from J, with 11 bases in between. Here the CDR3 reads CASSTPWRETQYF. CDR3 in DNA: TGTGCCAGCAGTACCCCGTGGAGAGAGACCCAGTACTTC.

This clonotype came up many times. The chain combines TRBV7-9 with TRBJ2-1; tentatively, D is TRBD1 or TRBD2 (6 bases each). Trimming removed 5 bases at V and 8 bases at J, with 19 bases between. This CDR3 region has 15 residues. Germline V gene lookup returns CDR1 SEHNR and CDR2 FQNEAQ (reference sequence). The CDR3 DNA reads TGTGCCAGCAGCCCCGTGCGGAGGGGGGTTGATGAGCAGTTCTTC. It encodes CASSPVRRGVDEQFF.

The chain is built from TRBV18 and TRBJ1-5, with D maybe TRBD1 (5 bases). This CDR3 has 14 amino acids. The V gene's germline CDR1 is KGHSH and CDR2 LQKENI. Trimming shortened V by 4 bases and J by 0 bases, and 7 bases separated the two germline ends. The CDR3 region has the DNA TGTGCCAGCTCACAGGGGATTAGCAATCAGCCCCAGCATTTT. Translated: CASSQGISNQPQHF.

This clonotype was seen more than once but under ten times. CDR3 region: CASTSGSPGPTGELFF. The DNA of the CDR3 is TGCGCCAGCACTAGCGGGAGTCCGGGGCCCACCGGGGAGCTGTTTTTT. The V call is TRBV5-1, the J call TRBJ2-2, with 10 bases lining up with TRBD2. Germline CDR1 and CDR2: SGHRS and YFSETQ. After removal of 6 bases from V and 4 bases from J, the junction contained 9 bases not matched to a gene. The CDR3 contains 16 residues. The full variable domain, with the rest looked up from reference TRBV5-1 and TRBJ2-2, is KAGVTQTPRYLIKTRGQQVTLSCSPISGHRSVSWYQQTPGQGLQFLFEYFSETQRNKGNFPGRFSGRQFSNSRSEMNVSTLELGDSALYLCASTSGSPGPTGELFFGEGSRLTVL.

This clonotype was picked up a small number of times. The chain uses TRBV6-1 and TRBJ2-3, with a tentative D call TRBD2 (5 bases). V was shortened by 1 base and J by 2 bases, with 10 bases between the two germline ends. The germline V gene has CDR1 MNHNS and CDR2 SASEGT. The CDR3 loop spans 15 amino acids. For the CDR3, the DNA is TGTGCCAGCAGTGAAGGGGCGGGTCTCACAGATACGCAGTATTTT. Amino acid sequence: CASSEGAGLTDTQYF.